These T cell receptor beta chains were read from a single sample in a study of cytomegalovirus exposure and HLA in healthy donors. This table comes from immunoSEQ multiplex PCR, and its TCRdb copy is limited to in-frame clones, with some not included. The repertoire holds around 130,000 clones, with 88% as singletons. The sequenced sample consisted of PBMCs. The receptor source for this set is a woman in her forties in good health and CMV-seronegative. Each CDR3 is given with its conserved first and last residue. The D gene is left open where the match is weak. Clone size is stated in some rows and not others, as once, few, many or a class when expanded.

-	TRBV5-1	TRBJ2-2	TRBD2	TGCGCCAGCAGCTTGAGAAGTCTAGCGGGAGTTGAGACCGGGGAGCTGTTTTTT	CASSLRSLAGVETGELFF
few	TRBV7-9	TRBJ2-5	-	TGTTCCAGCAGCTTAGCGCAGGGGGGCCTGACCCAAGAGACCCAGTACTTC	CSSSLAQGGLTQETQYF
-	TRBV5-8	TRBJ2-7	TRBD2	TGTGCCAGCAGCCGACTAGCGGGGACCTACGAGCAGTACTTC	CASSRLAGTYEQYF
-	TRBV7-6	TRBJ2-7	-	TGTGCCAGCAGCTTAGCACTACACTACGAGCAGTACTTC	CASSLALHYEQYF
-	TRBV11-2	TRBJ2-7	TRBD1	TGTGCCAGCAGCTTCCGGGACAGGGACCGCGAGCAGTACTTC	CASSFRDRDREQYF
-	TRBV6-1	TRBJ2-2	-	TGTGCCACCCATGTAGCGTTCGGCACCGGGGAGCTGTTTTTT	CATHVAFGTGELFF
-	TRBV4-2	TRBJ2-3	TRBD2	TGTGCCAGCAGCCCAAGATATGGGGGAGGGCCGACAGATACGCAGTATTTT	CASSPRYGGGPTDTQYF
once	TRBV19	TRBJ2-2	TRBD2	TGTGCCAGTACCCCTTGGGGGGAGGGGAGCGGGGAGCTGTTTTTT	CASTPWGEGSGELFF
-	TRBV6-5	TRBJ1-5	-	TGTGCCAGCAGCCAATATGGGGCATGGAATCAGCCCCAGCATTTT	CASSQYGAWNQPQHF
-	TRBV5-4	TRBJ2-7	TRBD1	TGTGCCAGCAGCTTGGCGCTGTCCAGGGGGCACGAGCAGTACTTC	CASSLALSRGHEQYF
-	TRBV6-1	TRBJ2-4	-	TGTGCCAGCAGTGAATGGGGAGGCGACGAAAACATTCAGTACTTC	CASSEWGGDENIQYF
-	TRBV30	TRBJ2-1	TRBD2	TGTGCCTGGAGAAGCCCGGGACTAGCGGGAGGGCGGGTTTATGAGCAGTTCTTC	CAWRSPGLAGGRVYEQFF
once	TRBV5-1	TRBJ2-3	TRBD2	TGCGCCAGCCGCCGGACTAGCGGGGGCCCCACAGATACGCAGTATTTT	CASRRTSGGPTDTQYF
-	TRBV7-9	TRBJ2-1	TRBD1	TGTGCCAGCAGCCCAAGGGGGCTTGCGGGCCCCTACAATGAGCAGTTCTTC	CASSPRGLAGPYNEQFF
once	TRBV7-9	TRBJ1-2	TRBD1	TGTTCCAGCAGCTTCCGACAGGGGTTCTTGGATGGCTACACCTTC	CSSSFRQGFLDGYTF
-	TRBV5-4	TRBJ2-7	TRBD2	TGTGCCAGCAGCATCTATAGCGGGAGGACGCGGGAGCAGTACTTC	CASSIYSGRTREQYF
-	TRBV27	TRBJ2-7	TRBD2	TGTGCCAGCAGCCTATTAGCGGGGAGCTCCTACGAGCAGTACTTC	CASSLLAGSSYEQYF
-	TRBV30	TRBJ2-3	TRBD2	TGTGCCTGGTCTGGCGTGGGACTAGCGGCGAACACAGATACGCAGTATTTT	CAWSGVGLAANTDTQYF
-	TRBV4-1	TRBJ2-7	TRBD1	TGCGCCAGCAGCCAAGACCGAGGGACAGGGGGGTACGAGCAGTACTTC	CASSQDRGTGGYEQYF
-	TRBV5-5	TRBJ2-7	TRBD2	TGTGCCAGCAGCTCCAGACTAGCGGGAGGGTACTACGAGCAGTACTTC	CASSSRLAGGYYEQYF
-	TRBV5-1	TRBJ2-3	TRBD1	TGCGCCAGCAGCTCGGACAGGGTTAGCACAGATACGCAGTATTTT	CASSSDRVSTDTQYF
-	TRBV5-1	TRBJ2-1	TRBD2	TGCGCCAGCAGCGGTGGGACTAGGAGTTACAATGAGCAGTTCTTC	CASSGGTRSYNEQFF
-	TRBV6-1	TRBJ2-1	TRBD2	TGTGCCAGCAGAATAACTAGCGGCTACAATGAGCAGTTCTTC	CASRITSGYNEQFF
-	TRBV19	TRBJ2-2	TRBD1	TGTGCCAGTAGTATCGACAGGGCTGGCACCGGGGAGCTGTTTTTT	CASSIDRAGTGELFF
once	TRBV2	TRBJ2-7	TRBD1	TGTGCCAGCAGGGACAGGGCCTACGAGCAGTACTTC	CASRDRAYEQYF
once	TRBV5-1	TRBJ2-3	TRBD2	TGCGCCAGCAGCTTGTTTTCTAGCGGAGCGGATACGCAGTATTTT	CASSLFSSGADTQYF
-	TRBV5-1	TRBJ1-2	TRBD1	TGCGCCAGCAGCCCACAGGACAGGGGGGGCTATGGCTACACCTTC	CASSPQDRGGYGYTF
-	TRBV5-4	TRBJ2-1	TRBD2	TGTGCCAGCAGCGCGGGACTAGCGGGAGGGAGTGAGCAGTTCTTC	CASSAGLAGGSEQFF
-	TRBV19	TRBJ2-1	TRBD2	TGTGCTAGTTGGAGCGGGGAGTACTACAATGAGCAGTTCTTC	CASWSGEYYNEQFF
-	TRBV11-3	TRBJ1-5	-	TGTGCCAGCAGCACCGGGACTGGGTACAACTCGCCCCAGCATTTT	CASSTGTGYNSPQHF
-	TRBV18	TRBJ1-2	TRBD1	TGCGCCAGCTCACCACGGCTGGACAGGGACGGCTACACCTTC	CASSPRLDRDGYTF
-	TRBV28	TRBJ2-7	-	TGTGCCAGCAGTTCAGAGACCCGCAGGGGATCCTACGAGCAGTACTTC	CASSSETRRGSYEQYF
-	TRBV5-1	TRBJ2-7	TRBD2	TGCGCCAGCAGCCGGGAGGACGAGCAGTACTTC	CASSREDEQYF
once	TRBV29-1	TRBJ2-1	TRBD2	TGCAGCGTTGAGAGGCTAGCGGGAGGCAATGAGCAGTTCTTC	CSVERLAGGNEQFF
-	TRBV10-3	TRBJ2-1	TRBD1	TGTGCCAGCGTTGATTTTTTGGACAGGGACTCCTACAATGAGCAGTTCTTC	CASVDFLDRDSYNEQFF
-	TRBV5-6	TRBJ1-1	TRBD1	TGTGCCAGCAGCTGGGGGGACAGGAGTAACACTGAAGCTTTCTTT	CASSWGDRSNTEAFF
-	TRBV25-1	TRBJ2-3	TRBD2	TGTGCCAGCGGGCGAGCGGGATCTAGCACAGATACGCAGTATTTT	CASGRAGSSTDTQYF
-	TRBV6-1	TRBJ1-5	TRBD1	TGTGCCAGCAGTGAATGGACAGGGGGATATCAGCCCCAGCATTTT	CASSEWTGGYQPQHF
-	TRBV19	TRBJ2-7	TRBD1	TGTGCCAGTAGTCGGTACGGGACAGGGGGCTACGAGCAGTACTTC	CASSRYGTGGYEQYF
-	TRBV6-1	TRBJ1-1	-	TGTGCCAGCAGTTACGGGGGAGAAGCTTTCTTT	CASSYGGEAFF
-	TRBV11-3	TRBJ1-3	-	TGTGCCAGCAGCTTGGCTCCAACGTCTGGAAACACCATATATTTT	CASSLAPTSGNTIYF
once	TRBV9	TRBJ2-1	TRBD2	TGTGCCAGCAGCGTTCTTGGGGGACTAGCGGACAATGAGCAGTTCTTC	CASSVLGGLADNEQFF
-	TRBV6-5	TRBJ2-2	-	TGTGCCAGCAGCACCGACACTTACACCGGGGAGCTGTTTTTT	CASSTDTYTGELFF
-	TRBV28	TRBJ1-5	TRBD1	TGTGCCAGCACCTCAGGGGGATTTCAGCCCCAGCATTTT	CASTSGGFQPQHF
-	TRBV5-4	TRBJ2-1	TRBD2	TGTGCCAGCAGCTTGGCGGGGACTAGGGGCAAGGATGAGCAGTTCTTC	CASSLAGTRGKDEQFF
-	TRBV7-2	TRBJ1-2	TRBD1	TGTGCCAGCAGCGGCCGACAGGGCTTTTCTGGCTACACCTTC	CASSGRQGFSGYTF
-	TRBV6-1	TRBJ1-2	-	TGTGCCAGCTGCGAAGCAGGGAGCACCTTGTGGGTTTATGGCTACACCTTC	CASCEAGSTLWVYGYTF
-	TRBV27	TRBJ2-1	TRBD2	TGTGCCAGCAGACCAGGACTAGCGGAATACAATGAGCAGTTCTTC	CASRPGLAEYNEQFF
-	TRBV9	TRBJ2-3	TRBD2	TGTGCCAGCAGCGTAGCTGGTCCTAGCGGGACAGATACGCAGTATTTT	CASSVAGPSGTDTQYF